These T cell receptor beta chains were read from a single sample in a study of CXCR3-negative and CXCR3-positive naive CD8 T cells. TCRdb reanalyzed the 5' RACE reads and collapses them to one entry per CDR3 protein, without DNA. The table lists around 63,000 distinct CDR3 sequences. Sequenced material: naive CXCR3+ CD8+ T cells from blood. The receptors originated from a human donor in good health. Some clones in this sample may be carry-over from other donors' samples. Both conserved end residues are part of each CDR3. The order of the fields is J gene, V gene, CDR3 protein.

TRBJ2-1,TRBV19,CASPFGCGEQFF
TRBJ2-2,TRBV29-1,CSGKGAPFNTGELFF
TRBJ2-3,TRBV6-5,CASSRDPPDTQYF
TRBJ2-3,TRBV4-1,CASSQRSGSGETDTQYF
TRBJ2-2,TRBV7-6,CASSFGLAGGNTGELFF
TRBJ2-7,TRBV28,CASSSRPPNYEQYF
TRBJ2-3,TRBV5-1,CASSLDPGVGTDTQYF
TRBJ2-1,TRBV20-1,CSAREPGPRRYNEQFF
TRBJ2-2,TRBV6-2/TRBV6-3,CASSPAGYGGELFF
TRBJ2-1,TRBV7-3,CASSLSLAGGPDEQFF
TRBJ2-7,TRBV6-1,CASSEAGQDYEQYF
TRBJ2-1,TRBV6-5,CASSPRTGDNEQFF
TRBJ2-6,TRBV6-1,CASSADSTGANVLTF
TRBJ1-1,TRBV9,CASSAGGEAFF
TRBJ2-1,TRBV5-1,CASSWTGRDEQFF
TRBJ1-2,TRBV18,CASSPPQEPYGYTF
TRBJ2-7,TRBV29-1,CSVEGTGPEQYF
TRBJ2-7,TRBV11-2,CASSPIPRLALYEQYF
TRBJ1-5,TRBV21-1,CASTNPGQGWSNGNQPQHF
TRBJ2-3,TRBV14,CASSQDGWADTQYF
TRBJ2-7,TRBV10-2,CATEPGGATYEQYF
TRBJ1-4,TRBV6-6,CATSLAGDSEKLFF
TRBJ2-7,TRBV7-9,CASSGDALLPYEQYF
TRBJ2-7,TRBV6-5,CASSLTGQKDSYEQYF
TRBJ2-7,TRBV29-1,CSCGGGAYEQYF
TRBJ2-1,TRBV7-9,CASRAIAGVTNEQFF
TRBJ1-1,TRBV7-9,CASSLNAGTEAFF
TRBJ2-7,TRBV29-1,CSVEGGLDYEQYF